These 13 T cell receptor beta chains share one sample of origin, sequenced in a study of blood T cell repertoires in COVID-19. The repertoire was sequenced with immunoSEQ multiplex PCR; TCRdb's copy has only in-frame clones and lacks some. This table has approximately 150,000 clones, about four fifths appearing once. The sequenced sample was peripheral blood. Receptors originate from a woman over 75 with acute or convalescent COVID-19.

Regarding this clone: The identical CDR3 is also encoded by other nucleotide sequences in the sample. The chain uses TRBV3-1 (or the pseudogene TRBV3-2) and TRBJ2-5; 9 bases fit TRBD2. This CDR3 contains 14 residues. CDR1 and CDR2 from the germline V gene are LGHDT and YNNKEL (reference sequence). CDR3 DNA: TGTCCCACCCAACTGGCGGGGGGGGCGGGCACCCAGTACTTC. The encoded protein is CPTQLAGGAGTQYF.

Details on this clone: One junction end does not reproduce the germline sequence, and a read error may be involved. The chain combines TRBV11-2 with TRBJ2-7; D is unclear. Germline lookup yields CDR1 SGHAT and CDR2 FQNNGV. This CDR3 region has 15 residues. The CDR3 region has the DNA TGTGCCGGCAGCTTAGGTTTAGCAGCGTCCTACGAGCAGTACTTC. It codes for CAGSLGLAASYEQYF.

The V gene is TRBV3-1 (or the pseudogene TRBV3-2), the J gene TRBJ2-7; tentative D call: TRBD1 (5 bases). Trimming pared 2 bases from V and 3 bases from J, leaving 20 bases between. This CDR3 comprises 17 residues. Germline CDR1 is LGHDT and CDR2 is YNNKEL (reference sequence). CDR3 sequence (DNA): TGTGCCAGCAGCCAACTCCTTACCGTCAGGGCCGACTACGAGCAGTACTTC. This translates into CASSQLLTVRADYEQYF.

The chain joins TRBV19 to TRBJ2-5, with D possibly matching TRBD1 (5 bases). The CDR3 consists of 15 residues. CDR1 is LNHDA, CDR2 SQIVND, per germline (reference sequence). V was clipped by 5 bases and J by 4 bases, with 17 bases between them. CDR3 sequence (DNA): TGTGCCAGTAGTGCCCTGGGGCCTGATGGAGAGACCCAGTACTTC. This encodes CASSALGPDGETQYF.

This rearrangement joins TRBV7-9 to TRBJ1-6, with 7 bases that match TRBD1. Trimming took 6 bases from V and 5 from J; bases not matched to a gene: 1. The CDR3 is 13 residues long. Looked up from germline, CDR1 is SEHNR and CDR2 is FQNEAQ (reference sequence). In nucleotides, the CDR3 is TGTGCCAGCAGGGACAGGAATAATTCACCCCTCCACTTT. Its protein is CASRDRNNSPLHF. The full variable domain, in which reference TRBV7-9 and TRBJ1-6 provide the parts outside the CDR3, is DTGVSQNPRHKITKRGQNVTFRCDPISEHNRLYWYRQTLGQGPEFLTYFQNEAQLEKSRLLSDRFSAERPKGSFSTLEIQRTEQGDSAMYLCASRDRNNSPLHFGNGTRLTVT.

V usage is TRBV29-1 and J usage is TRBJ1-1, with a possible D match to TRBD1 (6 bases). Germline V gene data show CDR1 as SQVTM and CDR2 as ANQGSEA. Trimming removed 5 bases at V and 1 base at J, with 11 bases between. CDR3 length: 13 residues. CDR3 nucleotide sequence: TGCAGCGTTCGGGAAGGGGGGAACACTGAAGCTTTCTTT. Residues: CSVREGGNTEAFF.

This rearrangement joins TRBV27 to TRBJ1-1, with D maybe TRBD1 (5 bases). Per germline, CDR1 MNHEY and CDR2 SMNVEV (reference sequence). The CDR3 covers 15 residues. V was shortened by 5 bases and J by 4 bases, with 17 bases between the two germline ends. The DNA for the CDR3 is TGTGCCAGCAGTCCCCTAGTTAGGGGTTTCACTGAAGCTTTCTTT. Amino acid sequence: CASSPLVRGFTEAFF.

The chain joins TRBV27 to TRBJ2-7; D is uncertain. Per the germline V gene, CDR1 is MNHEY and CDR2 is SMNVEV (reference sequence). Trimming removed 4 bases from V and 0 bases from J, with 10 bases in between. CDR3 size: 14 residues. The CDR3 here is CASSSDGASYEQYF. The CDR3 bases are TGTGCCAGCAGTTCGGATGGAGCCTCCTACGAGCAGTACTTC.

The chain couples TRBV6-2 or TRBV6-3 to TRBJ2-5; possible D gene TRBD1, 5 bases. CDR3 length: 15 amino acids. Germline V gene data show CDR1 as MNHEY and CDR2 as SVGEGT. V was trimmed by 0 bases and J by 1 base, leaving 9 bases between them. This CDR3 reads CASSYSAGSQETQYF. CDR3 sequence (DNA): TGTGCCAGCAGTTACTCGGCAGGGTCCCAAGAGACCCAGTACTTC.

The chain joins TRBV20-1 to TRBJ1-5, with D unclear. The CDR3 runs 14 residues. Trimming took off 3 bases at V and 4 bases at J, with 13 bases between the two ends. CDR1 and CDR2 from the germline V gene are DFQATT and SNEGSKA (reference sequence). CDR3 in DNA: TGCAGTGCTAGTTTGACACCCACTAATCAGCCCCAGCATTTT. Protein product: CSASLTPTNQPQHF.

The chain recombines TRBV19 with TRBJ2-2; TRBD2 is a possible D gene (6 bases). With 6 bases removed from V and 5 bases from J, the gap between germline ends came to 10 bases. Germline V lookup: CDR1 LNHDA, CDR2 SQIVND (reference sequence). The CDR3 totals 13 residues. CDR3 residues: CASRRGGTGELFF. The CDR3 nucleotides are TGTGCCAGTAGAAGGGGAGGTACCGGGGAGCTGTTTTTT.

This chain links TRBV6-5 with TRBJ2-7, with 7 bases that match TRBD2. J was trimmed by 2 bases and V by 2 bases; bases with no gene match: 3. Per germline, CDR1 MNHEY and CDR2 SVGAGI. This CDR3 region has 14 residues. The CDR3: CASSYRGVTYEQYF. The CDR3 DNA reads as TGTGCCAGCAGTTACCGGGGGGTTACCTACGAGCAGTACTTC.

For the CDR3, the DNA is TGTGCCACCTCACGAGGACTAGCGGGAGCTGAGCAGTTCTTC. Its translation: CATSRGLAGAEQFF. The rearrangement uses TRBV10-3 and TRBJ2-1; 13 nucleotides line up with TRBD2. Germline V gene lookup returns CDR1 ENHRY and CDR2 SYGVKD. Trimming cost V 10 bases and J 9 bases; bases outside gene matches: 9. There are 14 residues in the CDR3.